Below, 2 T cell receptor beta chains from the same sample are listed, as sequenced in a study of OX40 agonist ivuxolimab in advanced cancers. Produced via immunoSEQ multiplex PCR; TCRdb's table is partial and in-frame only. The sample has under 85,000 clones; approximately 86% are singletons. This sample comprised CD4+ or CD8+ T cells sorted from blood, obtained in a trial of the OX40 agonist ivuxolimab. The receptors here all came from an adult with an advanced solid tumor such as melanoma, head and neck, liver or kidney cancer.

The rearrangement uses TRBV6-6 and TRBJ1-2; 7 nucleotides match TRBD1. CDR1 is MNHNY, CDR2 SVGAGI, per germline (reference sequence). V lost 6 bases to trimming and J lost 8 bases; unmatched junction nucleotides: 9. The CDR3 is made up of 13 amino acids. The DNA of the CDR3 is TGTGCCAGCAGCCCCGGCAGGGGGGAAGGCTACACCTTC. It specifies CASSPGRGEGYTF.

The chain employs TRBV6-1 and TRBJ2-7; 7 nucleotides match TRBD1. The trim removed 7 bases at V and 0 bases at J, leaving 6 bases unmatched. The CDR3 extends over 14 amino acids. Germline assignment: CDR1 MNHNS and CDR2 SASEGT. CDR3 loop: CASKDRLTSYEQYV. CDR3 coding DNA: TGTGCCAGCAAGGACAGGCTAACCTCCTACGAGCAGTACGTC.